This TCR beta chain was identified in a study of blood T cell repertoires in COVID-19. Background on the study: Sites across the United States, Italy and Spain contributed samples from acute and convalescent COVID-19. The cDNA or gDNA used as material had been derived from T cells, B-cell-depleted T cells, or PBMCs.

CDR3 size: 15 residues. Trimming removed 2 bases from V and 4 bases from J, with 13 bases in between. CDR1 and CDR2 (germline): SGHTS, YDEGEE. Source study methods: Estimates of nucleated cell counts were drawn from the amplification of reference gene primers. Using immunoSEQ multiplex PCR, the repertoire was profiled, and TCRdb retains in-frame clones only, with some absent. V and J calls and clone size are those listed in that table; D and trimming were worked out from the DNA. The top ten hold 4.5% to 6% of the sample, which has approximately 200,000 clones, around 84% seen once. The chain couples TRBV5-8 to TRBJ1-5; D is unresolved. The sequencing input was peripheral blood. The source is a woman aged 60-70 years who had recovered from COVID-19. CDR3: CASSFRSGGNQPQHF. The CDR3 DNA reads as TGTGCCAGCAGCTTCCGATCGGGCGGGAATCAGCCCCAGCATTTT.